The sequence of this TCR beta chain was determined in a study of T cell responses to AZD1222 COVID-19 vaccine. Study-level results: White British people made up most donors, females outnumbered males, and clonal diversity was possibly underestimated. Reportedly, nearly half of unique spike TCRs recognized epitopes outside B.1.351/B.1.1.7 mutations.

Produced via immunoSEQ multiplex PCR; TCRdb's table is partial and in-frame only. The sample includes 120,000 to 150,000 clones, about 92% of them seen just once. With 2 bases clipped from V and 3 bases from J, the junction kept 4 bases outside the gene matches. This CDR3 has 14 residues. Germline CDR1 is MNHNS and CDR2 is SASEGT. As for this clone: Its specificity is not known.

The chain links TRBV6-1 to TRBJ2-7; 7 positions agree with TRBD2. The TCR originated in an adult in good health. Sequencing was performed on peripheral blood, taken on day 0 of AZD1222 vaccination. The CDR3 DNA reads TGTGCCAGCAGTGAACCTCGCGGGGGCTACGAGCAGTACTTC. Its translation is CASSEPRGGYEQYF.